The 8 T cell receptor beta chains below were found in one sample sequenced in a study of cytomegalovirus exposure and HLA in healthy donors. The PCR used 60 Vbeta and 13 Jbeta primers. TCRdb keeps only in-frame clones here, not all; method: immunoSEQ multiplex PCR. The repertoire has approximately 84,000 clones, roughly 77% of them found once; the top ten carry 2.2%. The sequenced material came from PBMCs. The source of these receptors is a man in his forties in good health and CMV-seronegative.

The chain combines TRBV9 with TRBJ2-7; 10 bases are a match to TRBD2. V was clipped by 0 bases and J by 4 bases; unmatched bases: 4. The CDR3 has 15 residues. Germline CDR1 and CDR2: SGDLS and YYNGEE. The CDR3 loop is CASSVAASGSYEQYF. The CDR3 DNA reads as TGTGCCAGCAGCGTAGCGGCTAGCGGGAGTTACGAGCAGTACTTC.

The chain links TRBV2 to TRBJ1-2; no clear D. CDR3 length: 13 residues. V was clipped by 6 bases and J by 5 bases, with 13 bases between them. Germline V gives CDR1 SNHLY, CDR2 FYNNEI. The CDR3 DNA reads as TGTGCCAGCAGGCCCGACGGAGAATATGGCTACACCTTC. Its translation: CASRPDGEYGYTF.

The table lists this clone with a few counts. This chain uses TRBV4-2 with TRBJ2-7; D unclear. Germline V CDR1 and CDR2: LGHNA, YNFKEQ. This CDR3 has 14 residues. V lost 6 bases and J lost 0, with 12 bases in between. CDR3 bases: TGTGCCAGCAGTCTAGGCCCGGGCTCCTACGAGCAGTACTTC. Residues: CASSLGPGSYEQYF.

V gene TRBV7-2 combines with J gene TRBJ2-6; D is possibly TRBD2 (7 bases). CDR3 length: 20 amino acids. Deletions cut 4 bases from V and 4 bases from J, with 26 bases between. Germline CDR1 SGHTA, CDR2 FQGNSA. CDR3 amino acids: CASSSAGRGRGGHGANVLTF. DNA for the CDR3: TGTGCCAGCAGCTCAGCCGGTCGGGGCAGGGGAGGGCACGGGGCCAACGTCCTGACTTTC.

The chain employs TRBV6-5 and TRBJ2-3; a weak D match, TRBD1 (6 bases). Germline CDR1 MNHEY, CDR2 SVGAGI. The CDR3 covers 14 residues. V lost 5 bases and J lost 0, with 9 bases in between. CDR3 sequence: CASSRQVSTDTQYF. The CDR3 DNA reads as TGTGCCAGCAGTCGACAGGTGAGCACAGATACGCAGTATTTT.

The chain carries TRBV7-9 and TRBJ1-1; D gene uncertain. Germline-derived CDR1 and CDR2 are SEHNR and FQNEAQ (reference sequence). This CDR3 has 14 amino acids. V dropped 5 bases and J dropped 1 base, with 11 bases sitting between them. The CDR3 is CASSPTSSNTEAFF. In DNA form, the CDR3 reads TGTGCCAGCAGCCCTACTTCCTCGAACACTGAAGCTTTCTTT.

The chain uses TRBV19 and TRBJ1-1; 7 positions match TRBD1. This CDR3 has 13 amino acids. V lost 4 bases to trimming and J lost 10 bases; unmatched junction nucleotides: 9. Germline values: CDR1 LNHDA, CDR2 SQIVND (reference sequence). Here the CDR3 reads CASSKTGAMGAFF. In DNA, the CDR3 is TGTGCCAGTAGTAAAACAGGGGCAATGGGAGCTTTCTTT. The whole variable domain, filled in from reference TRBV19 and TRBJ1-1, reads DGGITQSPKYLFRKEGQNVTLSCEQNLNHDAMYWYRQDPGQGLRLIYYSQIVNDFQKGDIAEGYSVSREKKESFPLTVTSAQKNPTAFYLCASSKTGAMGAFFGQGTRLTVV.

The J gene is TRBJ2-2, the V gene TRBV5-1; 10 nucleotides align to TRBD1. Germline CDR1 is SGHRS and CDR2 is YFSETQ. This CDR3 region has 16 residues. V dropped 4 bases and J dropped 3; count of bases not matched to a gene: 6. This CDR3 is CASSQGQGIYTGELFF. The CDR3 nucleotides read TGCGCCAGCAGCCAGGGACAGGGGATCTACACCGGGGAGCTGTTTTTT.